One sample yielded the 28 T cell receptor beta chains listed below, sequenced in a study of CD8 T cells in Susac syndrome. When the RNA was reverse transcribed, random hexamers were used with an input of roughly 0.5 to 1 ug. TCRdb independently ran MiXCR on the immunoSEQ multiplex PCR reads; one entry per CDR3 protein. The table lists 95,000 to 150,000 distinct CDR3 sequences, roughly 95% of them singletons. Sample: CD4+ T cells from PBMCs. These TCRs come from a human donor with Susac syndrome.

V gene TRBV5-5 combines with J gene TRBJ2-5; unclear D gene. The V end lost 3 bases, the J end lost 3 bases, and 9 bases lay between the germline ends. The CDR3 length is 13 residues. Germline V gene sequence: CDR1 SGHKS, CDR2 YYEKEE (reference sequence). As DNA, the CDR3 is TGTGCCAGCAGCTCTCCAGTAGAAGAGACCCAGTACTTC. Translating gives CASSSPVEETQYF.

The V gene is TRBV7-2, the J gene TRBJ2-3, with 10 positions matching TRBD2. Germline V CDR1 and CDR2: SGHTA, FQGNSA. V lost 1 base to trimming and J lost 3 bases; unmatched junction nucleotides: 4. CDR3 length equals 16 residues. The CDR3 reads CASSLGLAGATDTQYF. As DNA, the CDR3 is TGTGCCAGCAGCTTAGGGCTAGCGGGAGCAACAGATACGCAGTATTTT.

This sequence joins TRBV18 and TRBJ1-2, with 8 bases aligning to TRBD1. Unmatched junction bases numbered 11, after V lost 6 bases and J lost 5 bases. The germline V gene encodes CDR1 KGHSH and CDR2 LQKENI. The CDR3 covers 15 residues. The CDR3 spells CASSPNRQGRYGYTF. CDR3 sequence (DNA): TGTGCCAGCTCTCCCAACCGACAGGGGCGGTATGGCTACACCTTC.

The chain links TRBV30 to TRBJ2-7; TRBD2 aligns across 8 bases. With 4 bases clipped from V and 3 bases from J, the junction kept 8 bases outside the gene matches. The CDR3 runs 14 residues. Germline V gives CDR1 GTSNPN, CDR2 SVGIG (reference sequence). CDR3 amino acids: CAWNGGGDLYEQYF. CDR3 DNA: TGTGCCTGGAACGGGGGGGGAGATCTCTACGAGCAGTACTTC.

The chain has TRBV5-1 and TRBJ2-1; TRBD2 agrees at 12 bases. CDR1 is SGHRS and CDR2 is YFSETQ in the germline V gene. The CDR3 runs to 16 residues. V lost 6 bases, J lost 4 bases, and 8 bases stayed unmatched. The CDR3 DNA reads TGCGCCAGCATGCCTAGCGGGAGGGGAGGGTACAATGAGCAGTTCTTC. Its translation is CASMPSGRGGYNEQFF.

This chain joins TRBV29-1 and TRBJ2-1, with 9 bases that match TRBD2. With 7 bases clipped from V and 4 bases from J, the junction kept 5 bases outside the gene matches. This CDR3 has 13 amino acids. The germline V gene encodes CDR1 SQVTM and CDR2 ANQGSEA. The DNA of the CDR3 is TGCAGCGGCGGGGGGGGCGGTTACAATGAGCAGTTCTTC. Translating gives CSGGGGGYNEQFF.

This clonotype was detected only once. This chain uses TRBV7-3 with TRBJ2-7; 9 bases line up with TRBD1. This CDR3 region has 13 residues. CDR1 and CDR2 from the germline V gene are SGHTA and FQGTGA. V dropped 5 bases and J dropped 7; count of bases not matched to a gene: 6. In DNA form, the CDR3 reads TGTGCCAGCAGCCCAGGACAGGGGAAAGAGCAGTACTTC. Its protein product is CASSPGQGKEQYF.

This clonotype was recorded only once. V and J are TRBV20-1 and TRBJ1-5; tentative D call: TRBD1 (5 bases). The germline CDR1 and CDR2 sequences are DFQATT and SNEGSKA (reference sequence). Trimming pared 6 bases from V and 4 bases from J, leaving 16 bases between. The CDR3 is 14 amino acids. CDR3: CSAPTGGVNQPQHF. Written as DNA, the CDR3 is TGCAGTGCCCCTACTGGAGGGGTAAATCAGCCCCAGCATTTT.

This clonotype has a single count. The genes are TRBV29-1 and TRBJ1-4; D is perhaps TRBD1 (5 bases). CDR3 length: 14 residues. Trimming pared 5 bases from V and 0 bases from J, leaving 10 bases between. Germline assignment: CDR1 SQVTM and CDR2 ANQGSEA. The CDR3 DNA is TGCAGCGTTACAGGCGTTACAACTAATGAAAAACTGTTTTTT. This encodes CSVTGVTTNEKLFF. Based on the CDR3 plus reference TRBV29-1 and TRBJ1-4, the full variable domain is SAVISQKPSRDICQRGTSLTIQCQVDSQVTMMFWYRQQPGQSLTLIATANQGSEATYESGFVIDKFPISRPNLTFSTLTVSNMSPEDSSIYLCSVTGVTTNEKLFFGSGTQLSVL.

The V and J genes are TRBV3-1 and TRBJ1-2; 9 bases are shared with TRBD1. The CDR3 is made up of 14 amino acids. V shed 5 bases, J shed 4 bases, and the junction held 5 bases outside the gene matches. The germline V gene encodes CDR1 LGHDT and CDR2 YNNKEL (reference sequence). CDR3 coding DNA: TGTGCCAGCAGCACACAGGGGGCCGGCTATGGCTACACCTTC. It codes for CASSTQGAGYGYTF. The variable domain in full, with the rest retrieved from reference TRBV3-1 and TRBJ1-2, is DTAVSQTPKYLVTQMGNDKSIKCEQNLGHDTMYWYKQDSKKFLKIMFSYNNKELIINETVPNRFSPKSPDKAHLNLHINSLELGDSAVYFCASSTQGAGYGYTFGSGTRLTVV.

V is TRBV4-1 and J is TRBJ2-7, with unresolved D. V was trimmed by 1 base and J by 4 bases, leaving 14 bases between them. The CDR3 contains 15 residues. The germline V gene has CDR1 MGHRA and CDR2 YSYEKL. This CDR3 is CASSQGIGVEYEQYF. The CDR3 DNA follows: TGCGCCAGCAGCCAAGGAATTGGGGTGGAGTACGAGCAGTACTTC.

The chain carries TRBV30 and TRBJ2-2; D is perhaps TRBD2 (6 bases). The V and J ends lost 4 bases and 5 bases respectively, with 14 bases between them. CDR1 and CDR2 from the germline V gene are GTSNPN and SVGIG (reference sequence). The CDR3 is 14 residues long. DNA of the CDR3: TGTGCCTGGACCCTCAGGGCGGGGACCGGGGAGCTGTTTTTT. This translates into CAWTLRAGTGELFF.

CDR3 sequence reads: CASSEGAAGQETQYF. The CDR3 DNA reads TGTGCCAGCAGTGAAGGTGCGGCCGGGCAAGAGACCCAGTACTTC. V and J are TRBV2 and TRBJ2-5, with D uncertain. CDR1 is SNHLY and CDR2 is FYNNEI in the germline V gene. The CDR3 totals 15 residues. Trimming left V 1 base short and J 2 bases short, with 11 bases between.

The chain links TRBV29-1 to TRBJ2-7; D not certain. Germline CDR1 is SQVTM and CDR2 is ANQGSEA. The CDR3 runs 13 residues. Trimming removed 5 bases at V and 2 bases at J, with 13 bases between. CDR3 DNA sequence: TGCAGCGTTATTTATGGACCTGCCTACGAGCAGTACTTC. It translates to CSVIYGPAYEQYF.

The gene calls are TRBV12-3 or TRBV12-4 and TRBJ1-6; D is uncertain. The CDR3 has 12 residues. The germline V and J ends were trimmed by 3 bases and 8 bases, with 5 bases remaining between them. The CDR3 reads CASSFKDSPLHF. CDR3 DNA: TGTGCCAGCAGTTTTAAGGATTCACCCCTCCACTTT.

CDR3 nucleotide sequence: TGCGCCAGCAGCCAAATAGGGTGGATTACGCAGTATTTT. It codes for CASSQIGWITQYF. The rearrangement links TRBV4-1 to TRBJ2-3; no firm D call. The CDR3 runs to 13 residues. Between the trimmed V and J ends, which lost 2 bases and 8 bases, there was a span of 11 bases. From germline, CDR1 is MGHRA and CDR2 YSYEKL.

The CDR3 loop reads CASSGRDINYGYTF. The DNA of the CDR3 is TGTGCCAGCAGTGGACGGGACATCAACTATGGCTACACCTTC. The V gene is TRBV6-5, the J gene TRBJ1-2; D possibly corresponds to TRBD1 (6 bases). This CDR3 comprises 14 residues. V was pared by 5 bases and J by 2 bases, with 12 bases between. CDR1 and CDR2 (germline): MNHEY, SVGAGI.

The chain couples TRBV27 to TRBJ2-7; D is ambiguous. Trimming left V 2 bases short and J 5 bases short, with 13 bases between. This CDR3 region has 14 residues. Per the germline V gene, CDR1 is MNHEY and CDR2 is SMNVEV (reference sequence). CDR3: CASSLGRPQDEQYF. The CDR3 DNA reads TGTGCCAGCAGTTTAGGCAGACCCCAGGACGAGCAGTACTTC.

V gene TRBV7-9 combines with J gene TRBJ2-3; D gene uncertain. Between the trimmed V and J ends, which lost 5 bases and 2 bases, there was a span of 14 bases. CDR3 length equals 15 residues. Per germline, CDR1 SEHNR and CDR2 FQNEAQ (reference sequence). The DNA of the CDR3 is TGTGCCAGCAGCCCGGATTGGGTTATCACAGATACGCAGTATTTT. Translation: CASSPDWVITDTQYF.

The chain employs TRBV14 and TRBJ2-7; D unresolved. CDR3 length: 16 amino acids. V lost 0 bases and J 2 bases, leaving 14 bases between the germline ends. Germline assignment: CDR1 SGHDN and CDR2 FVKESK. CDR3 sequence (DNA): TGTGCCAGCAGCCAAGAGCCACTTGTGCGCACCTACGAGCAGTACTTC. Translated: CASSQEPLVRTYEQYF.

The chain carries TRBV3-1 and TRBJ2-5; TRBD2 matches at 9 bases. The germline V gene encodes CDR1 LGHDT and CDR2 YNNKEL (reference sequence). With 4 bases clipped from V and 7 bases from J, the junction kept 13 bases outside the gene matches. This CDR3 spans 16 amino acids. The CDR3 reads CASSRNVLAGSGTQYF. CDR3 coding DNA: TGTGCCAGCAGCCGAAACGTCCTAGCGGGGTCCGGGACCCAGTACTTC.

V gene TRBV30 combines with J gene TRBJ2-3, with TRBD2 matching 7 bases. The CDR3 runs to 13 residues. Trimming at V came to 4 bases and at J to 3 bases, leaving 4 bases not matched to a gene. CDR1 and CDR2 from the germline V gene are GTSNPN and SVGIG (reference sequence). The CDR3 here is CAWTLAITDTQYF. The DNA of the CDR3 is TGTGCCTGGACACTAGCGATTACAGATACGCAGTATTTT.

This clonotype was seen just once. The rearrangement uses TRBV20-1 and TRBJ1-5; D is ambiguous. The CDR3 covers 12 residues. V dropped 5 bases and J dropped 0 bases, with 5 bases sitting between them. Germline CDR1 DFQATT, CDR2 SNEGSKA (reference sequence). The CDR3: CSASYSNQPQHF. In DNA, the CDR3 is TGCAGTGCTTCATATAGCAATCAGCCCCAGCATTTT.

This clonotype was seen only once. V usage is TRBV19 and J usage is TRBJ2-2, with 10 positions matching TRBD1. V was pared by 5 bases and J by 5 bases, with 5 bases of the junction left unmatched. Germline CDR1 is LNHDA and CDR2 is SQIVND (reference sequence). There are 15 residues in the CDR3. The CDR3 here is CASSSGQGVTGELFF. The CDR3 bases are TGTGCCAGTAGTTCTGGACAGGGGGTTACCGGGGAGCTGTTTTTT. Full variable domain (remainder filled in from reference TRBV19 and TRBJ2-2): DGGITQSPKYLFRKEGQNVTLSCEQNLNHDAMYWYRQDPGQGLRLIYYSQIVNDFQKGDIAEGYSVSREKKESFPLTVTSAQKNPTAFYLCASSSGQGVTGELFFGEGSRLTVL.

The chain is built from TRBV20-1 and TRBJ1-4; a weak D match, TRBD1 (6 bases). CDR1 and CDR2 (germline): DFQATT, SNEGSKA (reference sequence). Trimming took off 1 base at V and 8 bases at J, with 8 bases between the two ends. The CDR3 is 12 amino acids. The CDR3 DNA reads TGCAGTGCTAGAGGGGGGACAGAAAAACTGTTTTTT. This codes for CSARGGTEKLFF.

The V and J genes are TRBV4-2 and TRBJ2-1, with 12 bases that match TRBD2. The germline CDR1 and CDR2 sequences are LGHNA and YNFKEQ. The ends lost 0 bases at V and 5 bases at J; junction bases unmatched: 5. This CDR3 has 17 residues. CDR3 sequence (DNA): TGTGCCAGCAGCCAAGATACGCGGACTAGCGGGAACAATGAGCAGTTCTTC. Translated, it gives CASSQDTRTSGNNEQFF.

The chain joins TRBV20-1 to TRBJ2-1; 10 bases map to TRBD2. This CDR3 is built from 13 residues. The V segment lost 3 bases and the J segment 10 bases; nucleotides outside the gene matches: 6. Per the germline V gene, CDR1 is DFQATT and CDR2 is SNEGSKA (reference sequence). The CDR3 here is CSARSGRADEQFF. CDR3 in DNA: TGCAGTGCTAGGAGCGGGAGGGCCGACGAGCAGTTCTTC.

The V call is TRBV6-1, the J call TRBJ2-7, with D perhaps TRBD1 (9 bases). The V end was cut by 6 bases, the J end by 3 bases, with 21 bases between. Germline V gene lookup returns CDR1 MNHNS and CDR2 SASEGT. The CDR3 is made up of 16 amino acids. The CDR3 coding sequence is TGTGCCAGCAGCCGGGGGGGAGGGACAGGGAGCTACGAGCAGTACTTC. Its translation is CASSRGGGTGSYEQYF.